This TCR beta chain came from a study of Ad26.COV2.S vaccination and SARS-CoV-2 variants. Only in-frame clones appear in the TCRdb table, and some are missing; sequencing was by immunoSEQ multiplex PCR. Here the sample spans over 400,000 clones, approximately 92% being singletons. Treatment defined: roughly 20 received Ad26.COV2.S at low or high dose, single or two shots; roughly five received placebo; per-sample allocation not given. The samples were gathered on day 63 after the first injection of vaccine or placebo. This CDR3 contains 16 residues. In germline, CDR1 is MNHNY, CDR2 SVGAGI (reference sequence). J was trimmed by 4 bases and V by 5 bases; bases with no gene match: 13.

The sequence derives from a person aged 18-60 years who received the Ad26.COV2.S COVID-19 vaccine or a placebo. The sample consisted of peripheral blood, taken in a trial of Ad26.COV2.S vaccine versus placebo. The chain uses TRBV6-6 and TRBJ1-2, with TRBD1 identical over 7 bases. Here the CDR3 reads CASSAPGQWVSYGYTF. The CDR3 nucleotides read TGTGCCAGCAGTGCGCCGGGACAGTGGGTTAGCTATGGCTACACCTTC.